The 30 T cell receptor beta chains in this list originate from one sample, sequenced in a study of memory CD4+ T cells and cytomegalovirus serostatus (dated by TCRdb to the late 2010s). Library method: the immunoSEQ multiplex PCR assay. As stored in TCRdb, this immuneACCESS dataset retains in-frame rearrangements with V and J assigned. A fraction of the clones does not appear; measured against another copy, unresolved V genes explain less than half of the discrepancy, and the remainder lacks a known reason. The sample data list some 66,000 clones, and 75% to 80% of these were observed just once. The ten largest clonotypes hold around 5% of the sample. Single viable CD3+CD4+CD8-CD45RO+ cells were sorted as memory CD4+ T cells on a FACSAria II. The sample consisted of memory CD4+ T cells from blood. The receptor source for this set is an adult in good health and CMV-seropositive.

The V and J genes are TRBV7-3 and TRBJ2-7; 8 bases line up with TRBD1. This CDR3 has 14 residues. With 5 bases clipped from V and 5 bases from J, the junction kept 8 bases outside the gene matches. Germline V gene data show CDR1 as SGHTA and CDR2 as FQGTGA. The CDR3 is CASSLFGTGDEQYF. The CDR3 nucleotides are TGTGCCAGCAGCCTGTTCGGGACAGGCGACGAGCAGTACTTC.

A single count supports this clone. The CDR3 DNA follows: TGTGCCAGCAGCTTGGTCGGTAGCAGCGCCACAGATACGCAGTATTTT. It translates to CASSLVGSSATDTQYF. J is TRBJ2-3 and V is TRBV5-6; D gene unclear. The CDR3 length is 16 residues. CDR1 is SGHDT, CDR2 YYEEEE, per germline. Trimming left V 0 bases short and J 2 bases short, with 13 bases between.

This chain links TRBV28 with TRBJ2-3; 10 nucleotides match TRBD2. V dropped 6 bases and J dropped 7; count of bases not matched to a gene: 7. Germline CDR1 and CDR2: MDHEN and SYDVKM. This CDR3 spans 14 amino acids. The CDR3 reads CASSQAGGRNTQYF. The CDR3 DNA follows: TGTGCCAGCAGCCAAGCGGGGGGGCGAAATACGCAGTATTTT. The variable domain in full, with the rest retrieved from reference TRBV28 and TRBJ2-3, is DVKVTQSSRYLVKRTGEKVFLECVQDMDHENMFWYRQDPGLGLRLIYFSYDVKMKEKGDIPEGYSVSREKKERFSLILESASTNQTSMYLCASSQAGGRNTQYFGPGTRLTVL.

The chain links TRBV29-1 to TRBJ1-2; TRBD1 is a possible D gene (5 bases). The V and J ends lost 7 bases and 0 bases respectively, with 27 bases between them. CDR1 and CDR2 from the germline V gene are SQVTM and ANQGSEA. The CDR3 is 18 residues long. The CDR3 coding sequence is TGCAGCGCCACCGGTGGAGGGAGTGGCAGGGTTACTAACTATGGCTACACCTTC. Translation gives CSATGGGSGRVTNYGYTF.

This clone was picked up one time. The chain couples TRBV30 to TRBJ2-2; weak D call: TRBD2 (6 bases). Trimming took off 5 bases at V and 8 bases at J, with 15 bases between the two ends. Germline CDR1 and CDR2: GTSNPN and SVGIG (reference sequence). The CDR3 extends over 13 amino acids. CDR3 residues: CAWGGLPQGELFF. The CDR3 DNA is TGTGCCTGGGGGGGACTTCCGCAGGGGGAGCTGTTTTTT.

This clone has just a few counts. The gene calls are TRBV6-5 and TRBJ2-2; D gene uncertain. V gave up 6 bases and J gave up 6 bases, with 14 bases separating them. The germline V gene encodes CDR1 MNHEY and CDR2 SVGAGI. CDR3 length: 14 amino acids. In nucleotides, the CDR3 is TGTGCCAGCAGAGGTTACGGGCTCGCCGGGGAGCTGTTTTTT. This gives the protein CASRGYGLAGELFF.

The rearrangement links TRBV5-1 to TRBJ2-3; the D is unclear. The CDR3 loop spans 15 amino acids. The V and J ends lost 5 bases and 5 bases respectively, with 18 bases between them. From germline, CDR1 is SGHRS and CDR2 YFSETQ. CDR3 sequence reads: CASRAQLSQGDTQYF. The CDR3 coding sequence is TGCGCCAGCAGGGCTCAATTGTCCCAAGGAGATACGCAGTATTTT.

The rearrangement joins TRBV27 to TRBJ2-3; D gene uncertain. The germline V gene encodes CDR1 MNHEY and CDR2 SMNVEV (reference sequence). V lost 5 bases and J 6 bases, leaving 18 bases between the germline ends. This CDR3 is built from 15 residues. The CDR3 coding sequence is TGTGCCAGCAGTCCCCGGACGGCCTTTGGGGATACGCAGTATTTT. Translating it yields CASSPRTAFGDTQYF.

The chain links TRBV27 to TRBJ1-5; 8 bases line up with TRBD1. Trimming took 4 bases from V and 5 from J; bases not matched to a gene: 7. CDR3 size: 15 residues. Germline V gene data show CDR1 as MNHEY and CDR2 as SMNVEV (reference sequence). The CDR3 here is CASSSESGGDQPQHF. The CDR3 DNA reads TGTGCCAGCAGTTCCGAATCAGGGGGCGATCAGCCCCAGCATTTT.

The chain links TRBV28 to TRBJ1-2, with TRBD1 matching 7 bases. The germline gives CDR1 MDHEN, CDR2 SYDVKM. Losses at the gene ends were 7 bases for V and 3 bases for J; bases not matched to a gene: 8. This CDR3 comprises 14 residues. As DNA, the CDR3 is TGTGCCAGCACCCGCAGGGGGTTGGACTATGGCTACACCTTC. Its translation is CASTRRGLDYGYTF.

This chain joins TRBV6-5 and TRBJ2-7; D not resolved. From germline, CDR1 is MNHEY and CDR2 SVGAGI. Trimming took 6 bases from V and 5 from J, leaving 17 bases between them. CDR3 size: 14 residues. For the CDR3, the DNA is TGTGCCAGCAGCTTCAGAAGACGGCTCAACGAGCAGTACTTC. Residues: CASSFRRRLNEQYF.

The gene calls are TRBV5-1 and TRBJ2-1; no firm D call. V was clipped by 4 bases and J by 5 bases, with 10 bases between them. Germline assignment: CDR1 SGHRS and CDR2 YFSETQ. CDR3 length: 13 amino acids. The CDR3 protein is CASSPAPDNEQFF. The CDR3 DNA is TGCGCCAGCAGCCCCGCCCCAGACAATGAGCAGTTCTTC.

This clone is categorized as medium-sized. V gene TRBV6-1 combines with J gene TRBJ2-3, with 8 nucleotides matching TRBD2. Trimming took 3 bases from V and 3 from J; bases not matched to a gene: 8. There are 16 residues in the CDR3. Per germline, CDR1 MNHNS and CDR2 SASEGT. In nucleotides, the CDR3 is TGTGCCAGCAGTGAGACGGGAGGGCCGGGGACAGATACGCAGTATTTT. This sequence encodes CASSETGGPGTDTQYF.

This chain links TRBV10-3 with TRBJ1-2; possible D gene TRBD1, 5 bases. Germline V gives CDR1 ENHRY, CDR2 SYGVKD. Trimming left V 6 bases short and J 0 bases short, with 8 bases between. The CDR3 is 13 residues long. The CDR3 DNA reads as TGTGCCATCAGGACAGATTCTAACTATGGCTACACCTTC. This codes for CAIRTDSNYGYTF.

The CDR3 nucleotides read TGTGCCAGCAGTTTATGGAGAATAAAGGGAGTGGGCAATCAGCCCCAGCATTTT. This encodes CASSLWRIKGVGNQPQHF. The V gene is TRBV28, the J gene TRBJ1-5; D is uncertain. Germline CDR1 is MDHEN and CDR2 is SYDVKM. V was cut by 0 bases and J by 2 bases, with 17 bases left in between. The CDR3 spans 18 residues.

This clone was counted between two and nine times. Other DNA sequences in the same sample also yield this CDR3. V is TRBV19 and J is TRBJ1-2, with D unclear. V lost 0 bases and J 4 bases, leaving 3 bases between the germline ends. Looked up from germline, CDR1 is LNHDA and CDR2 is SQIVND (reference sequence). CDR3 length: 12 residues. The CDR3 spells CASSIDRYGYTF. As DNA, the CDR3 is TGTGCCAGTAGTATAGATCGCTATGGCTACACCTTC.

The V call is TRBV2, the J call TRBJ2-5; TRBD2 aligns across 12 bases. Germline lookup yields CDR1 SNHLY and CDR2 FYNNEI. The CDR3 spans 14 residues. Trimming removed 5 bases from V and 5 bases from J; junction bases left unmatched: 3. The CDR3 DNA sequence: TGTGCCAGCAGTTCTAGCGGGGGGGAGGAGACCCAGTACTTC. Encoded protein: CASSSSGGEETQYF. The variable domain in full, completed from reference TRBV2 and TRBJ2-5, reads EPEVTQTPSHQVTQMGQEVILRCVPISNHLYFYWYRQILGQKVEFLVSFYNNEISEKSEIFDDQFSVERPDGSNFTLKIRSTKLEDSAMYFCASSSSGGEETQYFGPGTRLLVL.

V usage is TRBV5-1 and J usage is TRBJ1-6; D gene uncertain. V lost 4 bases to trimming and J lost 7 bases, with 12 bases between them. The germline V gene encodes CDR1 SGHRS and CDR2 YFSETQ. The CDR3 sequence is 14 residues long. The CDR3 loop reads CASSRDADNSPLHF. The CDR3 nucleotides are TGCGCCAGCAGCCGAGACGCGGACAATTCACCCCTCCACTTT.

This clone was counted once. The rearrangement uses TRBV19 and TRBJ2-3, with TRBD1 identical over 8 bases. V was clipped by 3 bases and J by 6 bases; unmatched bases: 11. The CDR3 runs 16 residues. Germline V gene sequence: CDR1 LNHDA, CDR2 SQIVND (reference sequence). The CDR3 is CASSILGAGGPDTQYF. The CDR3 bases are TGTGCCAGTAGTATCCTTGGGGCAGGGGGCCCGGATACGCAGTATTTT.

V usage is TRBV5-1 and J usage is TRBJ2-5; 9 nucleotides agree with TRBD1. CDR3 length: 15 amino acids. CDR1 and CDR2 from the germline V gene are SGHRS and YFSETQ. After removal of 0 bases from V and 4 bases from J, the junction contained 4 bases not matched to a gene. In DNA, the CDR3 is TGCGCCAGCAGCTTGGGGGACAGGGATAGAGAGACCCAGTACTTC. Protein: CASSLGDRDRETQYF.

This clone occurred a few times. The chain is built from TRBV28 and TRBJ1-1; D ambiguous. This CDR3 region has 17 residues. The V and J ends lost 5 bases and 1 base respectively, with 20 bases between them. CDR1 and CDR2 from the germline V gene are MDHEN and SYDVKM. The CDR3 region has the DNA TGTGCCAGCAGTCCAAATCACGTAGTGAAGCGGAACACTGAAGCTTTCTTT. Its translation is CASSPNHVVKRNTEAFF.

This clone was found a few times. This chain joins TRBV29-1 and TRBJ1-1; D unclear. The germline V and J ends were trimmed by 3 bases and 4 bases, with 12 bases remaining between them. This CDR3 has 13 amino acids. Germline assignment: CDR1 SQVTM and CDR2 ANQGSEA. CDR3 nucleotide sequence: TGCAGCGTTGACCGTACTGGGGTCACTGAAGCTTTCTTT. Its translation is CSVDRTGVTEAFF.

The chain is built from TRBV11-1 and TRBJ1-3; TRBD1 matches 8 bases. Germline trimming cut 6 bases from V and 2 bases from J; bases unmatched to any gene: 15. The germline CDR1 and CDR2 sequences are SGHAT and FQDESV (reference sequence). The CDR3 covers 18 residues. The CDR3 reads CASRYPHTRGLAGNTIYF. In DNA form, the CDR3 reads TGTGCCAGCAGATATCCTCACACCAGGGGGCTAGCTGGAAACACCATATATTTT.

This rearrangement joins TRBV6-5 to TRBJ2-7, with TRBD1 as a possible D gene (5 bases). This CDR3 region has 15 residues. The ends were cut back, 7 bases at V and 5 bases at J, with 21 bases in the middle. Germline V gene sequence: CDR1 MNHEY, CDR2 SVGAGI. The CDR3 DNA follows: TGTGCCAGCACCCAGCACCGGGTTCAGGGAAACGAGCAGTACTTC. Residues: CASTQHRVQGNEQYF.

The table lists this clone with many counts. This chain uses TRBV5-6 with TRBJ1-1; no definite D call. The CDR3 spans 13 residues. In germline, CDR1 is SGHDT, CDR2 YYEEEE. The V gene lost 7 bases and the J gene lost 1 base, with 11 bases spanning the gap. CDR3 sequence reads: CASQLTGNTEAFF. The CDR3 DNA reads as TGTGCCAGCCAATTAACGGGGAACACTGAAGCTTTCTTT.

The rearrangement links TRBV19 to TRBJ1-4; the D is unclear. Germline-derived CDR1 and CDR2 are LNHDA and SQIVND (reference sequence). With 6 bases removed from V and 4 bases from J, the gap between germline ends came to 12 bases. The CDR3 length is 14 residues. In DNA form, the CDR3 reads TGTGCCAGTAGACGCCTGGCGGGTAATGAAAAACTGTTTTTT. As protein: CASRRLAGNEKLFF.

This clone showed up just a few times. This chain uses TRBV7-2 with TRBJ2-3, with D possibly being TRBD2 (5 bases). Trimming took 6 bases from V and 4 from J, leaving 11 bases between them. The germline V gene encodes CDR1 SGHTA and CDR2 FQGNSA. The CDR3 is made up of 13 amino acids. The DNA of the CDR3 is TGTGCCAGCAGGAACTTGAGGGCAGATACGCAGTATTTT. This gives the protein CASRNLRADTQYF.

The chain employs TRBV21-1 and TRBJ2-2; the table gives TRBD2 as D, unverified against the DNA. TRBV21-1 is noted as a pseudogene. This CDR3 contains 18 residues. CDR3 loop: CASSKGSSAPGGTGELFF. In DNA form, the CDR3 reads TGTGCCAGCAGCAAAGGTAGTAGCGCTCCCGGCGGGACCGGGGAGCTGTTTTTT.

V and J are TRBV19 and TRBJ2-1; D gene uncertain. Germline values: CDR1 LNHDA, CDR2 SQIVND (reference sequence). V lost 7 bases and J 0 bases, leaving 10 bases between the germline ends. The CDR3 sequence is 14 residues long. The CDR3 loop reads CASKIGISYNEQFF. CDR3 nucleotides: TGTGCCAGTAAGATAGGCATCTCCTACAATGAGCAGTTCTTC.

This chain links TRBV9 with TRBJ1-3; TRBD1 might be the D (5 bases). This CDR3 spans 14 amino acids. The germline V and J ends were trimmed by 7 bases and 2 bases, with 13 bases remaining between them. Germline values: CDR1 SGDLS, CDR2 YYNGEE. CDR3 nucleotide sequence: TGTGCCAGCCGGCGCGGGGGTACTGGAAACACCATATATTTT. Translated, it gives CASRRGGTGNTIYF. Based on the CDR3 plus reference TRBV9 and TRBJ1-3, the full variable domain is DSGVTQTPKHLITATGQRVTLRCSPRSGDLSVYWYQQSLDQGLQFLIQYYNGEERAKGNILERFSAQQFPDLHSELNLSSLELGDSALYFCASRRGGTGNTIYFGEGSWLTVV.